This T cell receptor beta chain came from a study of T-cell memory formation after mild COVID-19. Study outcomes and limitations: For contracting clones, CD4+ ones sat mainly in CM and EM, CD8+ in EMRA. Day 15 to 85 contracting clones showed balanced CD4/CD8; later expanders leaned CD4+.

TCRdb independently ran MiXCR on the 5' RACE reads; one entry per CDR3 protein. The table includes approximately 250,000 distinct CDR3 sequences, roughly 17% detected once. This CDR3 spans 14 amino acids. CDR1 and CDR2 (germline): DFQATT, SNEGSKA (reference sequence). V trimming: 3 bases; J trimming: 2 bases; junction bases outside the gene matches: 2. A word on this clonotype: Antigen specificity is unknown.

The receptor was derived from a man in his late teens or twenties who had mild COVID-19 (a few samples of this study predate the infection). Cell type and time point are not known. The sequencing sample was made of PBMCs or a T cell subset sorted from them (not recorded which). This chain links TRBV20-1 with TRBJ2-5; 11 nucleotides line up with TRBD2. The CDR3: CSARASGGQETQYF. In nucleotides, the CDR3 is TGCAGTGCTAGGGCTAGCGGGGGGCAAGAGACCCAGTACTTC.